This entry lists 12 T cell receptor beta chains sequenced from one sample in a study of shared clonotypes between healthy human individuals (dated by TCRdb to 2020 to 2021). The method was the immunoSEQ multiplex PCR assay. TCRdb re-hosts the immuneACCESS table, in-frame sequences only. Its copies lack some clones; in the studies checked, an unresolved V gene accounts for under half of them, and the cause for the rest is not known. The sample table holds roughly 380,000 clones, of which about 96% were seen once. More than 0.3% of the sample comes from the top ten. Sample: memory CD8+ T cells sorted from blood. The cell subset or site label corresponds to: CD45RO+ cells pooled with CCR7-negative TemRA cells. The receptors derive from a man aged 30 to 39 in good health.

J is TRBJ2-2 and V is TRBV6-6; 7 bases fit TRBD2. This CDR3 is built from 14 residues. V was pared by 6 bases and J by 2 bases, with 3 bases of the junction left unmatched. Germline V gene lookup returns CDR1 MNHNY and CDR2 SVGAGI (reference sequence). The CDR3 region is CASRGTTNTGELFF. CDR3 nucleotides: TGTGCCAGCAGGGGGACTACTAACACCGGGGAGCTGTTTTTT.

The rearrangement joins TRBV5-8 to TRBJ2-2, with D uncertain. The length of the CDR3 is 12 residues. Trimming took off 2 bases at V and 4 bases at J, with 3 bases between the two ends. Germline V gene sequence: CDR1 SGHTS, CDR2 YDEGEE. CDR3 sequence: CASSFPTGELFF. DNA for the CDR3: TGTGCCAGCAGCTTTCCCACCGGGGAGCTGTTTTTT.

The chain combines TRBV10-1 with TRBJ1-1; unclear D gene. This CDR3 is 13 amino acids long. V lost 4 bases to trimming and J lost 1 base, with 7 bases between them. The germline CDR1 and CDR2 sequences are WNHNN and SYGVQD (reference sequence). The CDR3 DNA sequence: TGCGCCAGCAGTGGGTACCGGAACACTGAAGCTTTCTTT. Translation: CASSGYRNTEAFF.

The gene calls are TRBV18 and TRBJ2-6; 7 bases are shared with TRBD2. The CDR3 covers 18 residues. Germline-derived CDR1 and CDR2 are KGHSH and LQKENI. V gave up 1 base and J gave up 0 bases; unmatched junction bases: 6. The DNA for the CDR3 is TGTGCCAGCTCACCACTGATAGCGGGCCTCTCTGGGGCCAACGTCCTGACTTTC. This gives the protein CASSPLIAGLSGANVLTF.

This clone was detected once. The rearrangement joins TRBV29-1 to TRBJ1-1, with unresolved D. Trimming took 7 bases from V and 1 from J, leaving 7 bases between them. Germline lookup yields CDR1 SQVTM and CDR2 ANQGSEA. The CDR3 spans 11 residues. CDR3 protein: CSGIWNTEAFF. CDR3 nucleotide sequence: TGCAGCGGAATCTGGAACACTGAAGCTTTCTTT. The full variable domain, rest sourced from reference TRBV29-1 and TRBJ1-1, is SAVISQKPSRDICQRGTSLTIQCQVDSQVTMMFWYRQQPGQSLTLIATANQGSEATYESGFVIDKFPISRPNLTFSTLTVSNMSPEDSSIYLCSGIWNTEAFFGQGTRLTVV.

V and J are TRBV5-5 and TRBJ1-1; perhaps TRBD1 as D (5 bases). The V end lost 6 bases, the J end lost 0 bases, and 9 bases lay between the germline ends. Germline V gives CDR1 SGHKS, CDR2 YYEKEE (reference sequence). The CDR3 sequence is 13 residues long. This CDR3 reads CASTLQVNTEAFF. CDR3 bases: TGTGCCAGCACCCTACAGGTGAACACTGAAGCTTTCTTT. The full variable domain, with the rest looked up from reference TRBV5-5 and TRBJ1-1, is DAGVTQSPTHLIKTRGQQVTLRCSPISGHKSVSWYQQVLGQGPQFIFQYYEKEERGRGNFPDRFSARQFPNYSSELNVNALLLGDSALYLCASTLQVNTEAFFGQGTRLTVV.

The CDR3 loop reads CASSESGTGTYEQYF. As DNA, the CDR3 is TGTGCCAGCAGTGAATCTGGGACAGGGACCTACGAGCAGTACTTC. The J gene is TRBJ2-7, the V gene TRBV6-1, with 9 bases identical to TRBD1. CDR3 length: 15 residues. After removal of 2 bases from V and 2 bases from J, the junction contained 4 bases not matched to a gene. CDR1 and CDR2 (germline): MNHNS, SASEGT.

The V and J genes are TRBV28 and TRBJ2-2; D is unclear. The V gene's germline CDR1 is MDHEN and CDR2 SYDVKM. V dropped 5 bases and J dropped 4 bases, with 5 bases sitting between them. This CDR3 has 12 amino acids. In DNA, the CDR3 is TGTGCCAGCAGTCTCGTCACCGGGGAGCTGTTTTTT. It codes for CASSLVTGELFF.

This sequence joins TRBV7-2 and TRBJ1-5; no reliable D call. Trimming left V 5 bases short and J 7 bases short, with 9 bases between. The CDR3 loop spans 12 amino acids. The germline CDR1 and CDR2 sequences are SGHTA and FQGNSA. CDR3 in amino acids: CASSLNGQPQHF. CDR3 DNA: TGTGCCAGCAGCCTAAACGGGCAGCCCCAGCATTTT.

V and J are TRBV7-6 and TRBJ2-2; the D gene is possibly TRBD2 (6 bases). The CDR3 covers 16 residues. Germline lookup yields CDR1 SGHVS and CDR2 FNYEAQ. Trimming removed 2 bases at V and 2 bases at J, with 12 bases between. CDR3 bases: TGTGCCAGCAGCTTACCGGGACTCTCTAACACCGGGGAGCTGTTTTTT. Residues: CASSLPGLSNTGELFF.

The chain couples TRBV6-6 to TRBJ2-2, with 9 bases matching TRBD1. After removal of 10 bases from V and 4 bases from J, the junction contained 10 bases not matched to a gene. CDR1 and CDR2 from the germline V gene are MNHNY and SVGAGI (reference sequence). This CDR3 is 15 amino acids long. CDR3 sequence reads: CATLRGTGPTGELFF. CDR3 nucleotides: TGTGCCACGCTCCGAGGGACAGGGCCCACCGGGGAGCTGTTTTTT.

The chain recombines TRBV28 with TRBJ2-5; 7 bases agree with TRBD1. This CDR3 region has 13 residues. Germline CDR1 MDHEN, CDR2 SYDVKM. Trimming removed 7 bases from V and 5 bases from J; junction bases left unmatched: 7. The CDR3 nucleotides are TGTGCCAGCACCACGACAGGGAGTGAGACCCAGTACTTC. Residues: CASTTTGSETQYF.